Below, 29 T cell receptor beta chains from the same sample are listed, as sequenced in a study of cytomegalovirus exposure and HLA in healthy donors. PCR used 60 Vbeta primers and 13 Jbeta primers. The repertoire was sequenced with immunoSEQ multiplex PCR; TCRdb's copy has only in-frame clones and lacks some. This table has around 230,000 clones, more than 70% appearing once. The sample consisted of PBMCs. These receptors were collected from a boy between 5 and 17 years old in good health and CMV-seronegative.

This chain uses TRBV7-9 with TRBJ2-3; D may be TRBD2 (7 bases). CDR3 length equals 15 residues. V was cut by 5 bases and J by 3 bases, with 15 bases left in between. Germline CDR1 is SEHNR and CDR2 is FQNEAQ (reference sequence). The CDR3 is CASSLGGRGTDTQYF. The CDR3 nucleotides are TGTGCCAGCAGCCTGGGGGGGCGGGGGACAGATACGCAGTATTTT.

The chain employs TRBV2 and TRBJ1-1, with 7 bases fitting TRBD1. Trimming removed 6 bases from V and 6 bases from J; junction bases left unmatched: 13. Germline V CDR1 and CDR2: SNHLY, FYNNEI. The length of the CDR3 is 15 residues. The CDR3 bases are TGTGCCAGCAGGGGGTGGACAGGAGGGCTGGCTGAAGCTTTCTTT. Protein: CASRGWTGGLAEAFF. The full variable domain, with the rest looked up from reference TRBV2 and TRBJ1-1, is EPEVTQTPSHQVTQMGQEVILRCVPISNHLYFYWYRQILGQKVEFLVSFYNNEISEKSEIFDDQFSVERPDGSNFTLKIRSTKLEDSAMYFCASRGWTGGLAEAFFGQGTRLTVV.

The V gene is TRBV4-2, the J gene TRBJ2-5; the D gene is possibly TRBD2 (5 bases). The V end was cut by 1 base, the J end by 5 bases, with 17 bases between. The germline V gene has CDR1 LGHNA and CDR2 YNFKEQ. This CDR3 is 16 amino acids long. The CDR3 DNA follows: TGTGCCAGCAGCCAAGTCCTTCACGGGGTTAGGGAGACCCAGTACTTC. Translated, it gives CASSQVLHGVRETQYF.

In this sample, this clone turned up a few times. The rearrangement joins TRBV6-6 to TRBJ2-7, with 10 nucleotides matching TRBD1. Unmatched junction bases numbered 5, after V lost 3 bases and J lost 3 bases. The CDR3 sequence is 15 residues long. Germline lookup yields CDR1 MNHNY and CDR2 SVGAGI (reference sequence). The CDR3 loop is CASSYGTGAYYEQYF. DNA of the CDR3: TGTGCCAGCAGTTATGGGACAGGGGCATACTACGAGCAGTACTTC.

The sample holds a few counts of this clone. This sequence joins TRBV7-2 and TRBJ1-1; no clear D gene. There are 13 residues in the CDR3. In germline, CDR1 is SGHTA, CDR2 FQGNSA. V was trimmed by 5 bases and J by 5 bases, leaving 12 bases between them. This CDR3 reads CASSLLIRTEAFF. The CDR3, as DNA: TGTGCCAGCAGCCTCCTAATCCGGACTGAAGCTTTCTTT.

Details on this clone: Sequence at one end of the junction differs from germline and may be a read error. This chain links TRBV13 with TRBJ2-7; 7 bases are a match to TRBD2. This CDR3 has 12 amino acids. Germline V CDR1 and CDR2: PRHDT, FYEKMQ (reference sequence). As DNA, the CDR3 is TGTGCCAGCAGCTTAGGCCGGGACTACCTCATCTTC. Protein: CASSLGRDYLIF.

The V gene is TRBV5-1, the J gene TRBJ1-1; possibly TRBD1 for D (5 bases). Germline CDR1 SGHRS, CDR2 YFSETQ. The CDR3 runs 14 residues. With 7 bases removed from V and 0 bases from J, the gap between germline ends came to 13 bases. In DNA form, the CDR3 reads TGCGCCAGCGCCGACCCAGGGTTGAACACTGAAGCTTTCTTT. Translating it yields CASADPGLNTEAFF.

The gene calls are TRBV7-3 and TRBJ2-2, with D possibly being TRBD1 (6 bases). The germline CDR1 and CDR2 sequences are SGHTA and FQGTGA. With 2 bases removed from V and 4 bases from J, the gap between germline ends came to 14 bases. The CDR3 runs 16 residues. CDR3 residues: CASSLGTQIGTGELFF. DNA for the CDR3: TGTGCCAGCAGCTTAGGGACACAAATCGGCACCGGGGAGCTGTTTTTT.

The rearrangement uses TRBV5-1 and TRBJ2-1, with unresolved D. CDR1 is SGHRS, CDR2 YFSETQ, per germline. The CDR3 covers 14 residues. Trimming left V 0 bases short and J 8 bases short, with 12 bases between. CDR3 nucleotides: TGCGCCAGCAGCTTGGAATTTAGGAGCGATGAGCAGTTCTTC. As protein: CASSLEFRSDEQFF.

This rearrangement joins TRBV4-1 to TRBJ2-1; tentative D call: TRBD2 (5 bases). Looked up from germline, CDR1 is MGHRA and CDR2 is YSYEKL. The CDR3 is 14 residues long. The germline V and J ends were trimmed by 6 bases and 4 bases, with 13 bases remaining between them. The CDR3 is CASRRAEFYNEQFF. CDR3 nucleotide sequence: TGCGCCAGCAGAAGAGCGGAGTTTTACAATGAGCAGTTCTTC.

This clone was detected a few times. DNA for the CDR3: TGCAGCGGCCTCGGGAATGCTAATGAAAAACTGTTTTTT. Translated: CSGLGNANEKLFF. The chain joins TRBV29-1 to TRBJ1-4; the D is unclear. Trimming pared 7 bases from V and 3 bases from J, leaving 12 bases between. CDR1 and CDR2 from the germline V gene are SQVTM and ANQGSEA. This CDR3 is built from 13 residues.

The CDR3 protein is CASSVIREGKNEQFF. Here the CDR3 DNA reads TGTGCCAGCAGCGTAATACGGGAGGGTAAAAATGAGCAGTTCTTC. The genes are TRBV9 and TRBJ2-1, with 8 bases lining up with TRBD2. Germline values: CDR1 SGDLS, CDR2 YYNGEE. The CDR3 totals 15 residues. After removal of 1 base from V and 7 bases from J, the junction contained 7 bases not matched to a gene.

The chain joins TRBV7-9 to TRBJ2-5, with 8 bases aligning to TRBD2. This CDR3 contains 16 residues. The germline gives CDR1 SEHNR, CDR2 FQNEAQ (reference sequence). V lost 5 bases to trimming and J lost 3 bases; unmatched junction nucleotides: 11. The CDR3 coding sequence is TGTGCCAGCAGCCATGGGCGGGGGGATGTAAAAGAGACCCAGTACTTC. Its translation: CASSHGRGDVKETQYF.

The chain is built from TRBV11-3 and TRBJ1-6; tentatively, D is TRBD1 (6 bases). CDR1 is SGHNT, CDR2 YENEEA, per germline. V lost 0 bases and J 10 bases, leaving 16 bases between the germline ends. This CDR3 is 16 amino acids long. CDR3 sequence (DNA): TGTGCCAGCAGCTTAGAACCATGGCGGGGGCAATCACCCCTCCACTTT. As protein: CASSLEPWRGQSPLHF.

This clone is a singleton in its sample. The chain uses TRBV7-3 and TRBJ2-3, with 8 bases fitting TRBD1. The germline V gene has CDR1 SGHTA and CDR2 FQGTGA. This CDR3 has 16 residues. Trimming at V came to 3 bases and at J to 6 bases, leaving 11 bases not matched to a gene. CDR3 region: CASSFTPDRGVDTQYF. CDR3 nucleotide sequence: TGTGCCAGCAGCTTCACTCCTGACAGGGGCGTTGATACGCAGTATTTT.

This clone was recorded only once. This chain joins TRBV19 and TRBJ1-5; TRBD1 matches at 9 bases. The CDR3 has 16 amino acids. V lost 5 bases, J lost 7 bases, and 12 bases stayed unmatched. CDR1 and CDR2 from the germline V gene are LNHDA and SQIVND (reference sequence). The CDR3 bases are TGTGCCAGTAGTGACCCCGGGACAGGGTTGAGGCAGCCCCAGCATTTT. Translated: CASSDPGTGLRQPQHF.

Of note for this clone: The junction departs from the called germline gene at one end, perhaps through a read error. V and J are TRBV10-3 and TRBJ1-4; TRBD1 aligns across 7 bases. The germline CDR1 and CDR2 sequences are ENHRY and SYGVKD. The CDR3 totals 14 residues. The DNA for the CDR3 is TGTGCCGTCAGTGGGACAGAAAATGTAGAAAAACTGTTTTTT. It encodes CAVSGTENVEKLFF.

The chain is built from TRBV2 and TRBJ1-2, with 8 bases identical to TRBD1. The CDR3 is 16 amino acids. The germline V gene has CDR1 SNHLY and CDR2 FYNNEI. V was pared by 7 bases and J by 0 bases, with 10 bases of the junction left unmatched. CDR3 in amino acids: CASTKRGTGTNYGYTF. CDR3 nucleotide sequence: TGTGCCAGCACCAAAAGGGGGACAGGAACTAACTATGGCTACACCTTC.

The J gene is TRBJ2-2, the V gene TRBV7-9; 10 nucleotides agree with TRBD1. The J segment lost 4 bases and the V segment lost 6 bases, leaving 11 bases of the junction unmatched. There are 17 residues in the CDR3. Looked up from germline, CDR1 is SEHNR and CDR2 is FQNEAQ (reference sequence). The CDR3 loop reads CASRETRQGAPTGELFF. DNA of the CDR3: TGTGCCAGCAGGGAGACACGACAGGGGGCGCCCACCGGGGAGCTGTTTTTT.

J is TRBJ2-7 and V is TRBV11-2, with D perhaps TRBD2 (5 bases). Germline-derived CDR1 and CDR2 are SGHAT and FQNNGV. The CDR3 covers 12 residues. The V gene lost 2 bases and the J gene lost 7 bases, with 9 bases spanning the gap. The CDR3 nucleotides read TGTGCCAGCAGCTTAAACCCGGGGGAGCAGTACTTC. The encoded protein is CASSLNPGEQYF.

This clone turned up a few times. The chain recombines TRBV11-3 with TRBJ2-3; 8 nucleotides match TRBD2. The CDR3 contains 15 residues. Trimming removed 0 bases from V and 3 bases from J; junction bases left unmatched: 2. Germline CDR1 reads SGHNT; CDR2 reads YENEEA. This CDR3 reads CASSLEGLATDTQYF. The DNA for the CDR3 is TGTGCCAGCAGCTTAGAAGGACTAGCAACAGATACGCAGTATTTT.

V and J are TRBV30 and TRBJ1-2; the D gene is possibly TRBD1 (6 bases). The germline gives CDR1 GTSNPN, CDR2 SVGIG (reference sequence). V shed 0 bases and J shed 3 bases, with 8 bases lying between them. The CDR3 covers 13 residues. In DNA form, the CDR3 reads TGTGCCTGGAGTGTACAGGGACACTATGGCTACACCTTC. Encoded protein: CAWSVQGHYGYTF.

V gene TRBV6-6 combines with J gene TRBJ1-1; 10 nucleotides align to TRBD1. Germline-derived CDR1 and CDR2 are MNHNY and SVGAGI (reference sequence). Trimming cost V 7 bases and J 3 bases; bases outside gene matches: 5. The CDR3 contains 14 residues. CDR3 region: CASNRQGADTEAFF. The DNA for the CDR3 is TGTGCCAGCAACCGACAGGGGGCCGACACTGAAGCTTTCTTT.

This chain joins TRBV10-3 and TRBJ1-5; D call uncertain. Germline CDR1 ENHRY, CDR2 SYGVKD. The CDR3 runs to 12 residues. V was pared by 3 bases and J by 5 bases, with 5 bases between. The CDR3 nucleotides read TGTGCCATCAGTGAAGCCGATCAGCCCCAGCATTTT. It is translated as CAISEADQPQHF.

The genes are TRBV10-2 and TRBJ1-2, with D tentatively TRBD1 (5 bases). The CDR3 spans 14 residues. V shed 4 bases and J shed 0 bases, with 9 bases lying between them. CDR1 is WSHSY and CDR2 is SAAADI in the germline V gene. CDR3 loop: CASSGGGSNYGYTF. The CDR3 nucleotides are TGCGCCAGCAGTGGCGGGGGATCTAACTATGGCTACACCTTC.

The genes are TRBV7-2 and TRBJ2-2; 9 bases agree with TRBD2. The V and J ends lost 5 bases and 1 base, in that order; junction bases with no gene match: 5. The germline V gene has CDR1 SGHTA and CDR2 FQGNSA. The CDR3 consists of 16 residues. Written as DNA, the CDR3 is TGTGCCAGCAGCCCACGACTAGCGGTGAACACCGGGGAGCTGTTTTTT. This encodes CASSPRLAVNTGELFF.

The chain is built from TRBV27 and TRBJ2-3; 7 bases fit TRBD1. Germline V CDR1 and CDR2: MNHEY, SMNVEV (reference sequence). The CDR3 has 15 amino acids. With 3 bases clipped from V and 3 bases from J, the junction kept 6 bases outside the gene matches. The CDR3 spells CASSFSRGSTDTQYF. CDR3 coding DNA: TGTGCCAGCAGTTTCTCCAGGGGGTCTACAGATACGCAGTATTTT.

In this sample, this clone turned up once. The V call is TRBV6-5, the J call TRBJ1-3, with D possibly being TRBD1 (6 bases). The ends were cut back, 6 bases at V and 2 bases at J, with 14 bases in the middle. The V gene's germline CDR1 is MNHEY and CDR2 SVGAGI. The CDR3 is 15 amino acids. The CDR3 DNA reads as TGTGCCAGCAGCGGGACAAATTACGCTGGAAACACCATATATTTT. This codes for CASSGTNYAGNTIYF.

V is TRBV6-4 and J is TRBJ2-1; 14 bases fit TRBD2. The CDR3 is 15 residues long. V trimming: 6 bases; J trimming: 8 bases; junction bases outside the gene matches: 6. CDR1 MRHNA and CDR2 SNTAGT come from the germline V gene. DNA for the CDR3: TGTGCCAGCAGCCCCGGGACTAGCGGGAGCGATGAGCAGTTCTTC. Translation: CASSPGTSGSDEQFF.